The rows below give T cell receptor beta chains drawn from one sample of a study of human T cells and chemical hapten exposure. From the RACE reads, TCRdb called clonotypes with MiXCR, one entry per CDR3 protein. This sample carries 340,000 or so distinct CDR3 sequences, roughly 6.9% of them seen once, and the ten largest clones take less than 10%. Sample: whole blood, taken in connection with sensitization to the hapten diphenylcyclopropenone (DPC). The receptors stem from a woman between 18 and 29 years old with alopecia areata. Some clones in this sample may be carry-over from other donors' samples. The CDR3 runs from the conserved cysteine through the conserved F or W. The D gene is left open where the match is weak. The size entry is marked missing in some rows and otherwise reads once, few, many or a size class.

v_gene,abundance,d_gene,j_gene,CDR3nt,CDR3aa
TRBV12-3/TRBV12-4,.,TRBD1,TRBJ2-3,TGTGCCAGCAGTCCCCGACAGGGACAAGGCACAGATACGCAGTATTTT,CASSPRQGQGTDTQYF
TRBV12-3/TRBV12-4,many,.,TRBJ2-2,TGTGCCAGCAGTTTGGGCTACAGCACCGGGGAGCTGTTTTTT,CASSLGYSTGELFF
TRBV16,few,TRBD1,TRBJ1-5,TGTGCCAGCAGCCAATCGACCGGGACAGGGGCGGGTCAGCCCCAGCATTTT,CASSQSTGTGAGQPQHF
TRBV20-1,few,.,TRBJ1-1,TGCAGTGCTAGACAGGACAAGAACACTGAAGCTTTCTTT,CSARQDKNTEAFF
TRBV10-3,few,.,TRBJ1-1,TGTGCCATCAGTGGTTACGTGACGGGCACTGAAGCTTTCTTT,CAISGYVTGTEAFF
TRBV29-1,many,TRBD2,TRBJ2-4,TGCAGCGTTGAAGATCTGGCGGGGGGGCTTGCCAAAAACATTCAGTACTTC,CSVEDLAGGLAKNIQYF
TRBV12-3/TRBV12-4,.,TRBD1,TRBJ2-5,TGTGCCAGCAGGTCCGGGACAGGGGTAGAGAGGACCCAGTACTTC,CASRSGTGVERTQYF
TRBV5-1,few,TRBD1,TRBJ2-3,TGCGCCAGCAGCTTGGAGGCTCAGGGGGTCTATCGCACAGATACGCAGTATTTT,CASSLEAQGVYRTDTQYF
TRBV10-3,.,.,TRBJ2-3,TGTGCCATCAGTGCACGACTAGAATTGGCCGGCACAGATACGCAGTATTTT,CAISARLELAGTDTQYF
TRBV4-3,.,.,TRBJ1-2,TGCGCCAGCAGCCAAGATAGGCAGGAAGCTAACTATGGCTACACCTTC,CASSQDRQEANYGYTF
TRBV5-8,.,.,TRBJ2-2,TGTGCCAGCAGCACAGTTGGAGCGAACACCGGGGAGCTGTTTTTT,CASSTVGANTGELFF
TRBV5-6,many,TRBD1,TRBJ1-2,TGTGCCAGCAGCGGTACCGGGACAGGGTGGAACTATGGCTACACCTTC,CASSGTGTGWNYGYTF
TRBV12-3/TRBV12-4,few,.,TRBJ1-4,TGTGCCAGCAGTTTAGTCACCTGGGACCCCCTCGAGGAAAAACTGTTTTTT,CASSLVTWDPLEEKLFF
TRBV5-4,.,TRBD1,TRBJ1-2,TGTGCCAGCAGGCTCATCGGACAGGGGAACTATGGCTACACCTTC,CASRLIGQGNYGYTF
TRBV27,many,.,TRBJ1-1,TGTGCCAGCAGAATGACGGCCGGGAGCACTGAAGCTTTCTTT,CASRMTAGSTEAFF
TRBV28,few,TRBD2,TRBJ2-3,TGTGCCAGCAGTGGCAGTGCTGGGACTAGCGCCCCCACAGATACGCAGTATTTT,CASSGSAGTSAPTDTQYF
TRBV27,.,.,TRBJ1-1,TGTGCCAGCAGTTTTAGGGCCAAGACTGAAGCTTTCTTT,CASSFRAKTEAFF
TRBV10-3,.,TRBD2,TRBJ2-7,TGTGCCATCAGTGAGACAGGACTAGCGGGGGTCTACGAGCAGTACTTC,CAISETGLAGVYEQYF
TRBV5-5,many,.,TRBJ1-1,TGTGCCAGCAGCTTTACAATGGTGGGCACTGAAGCTTTCTTT,CASSFTMVGTEAFF
TRBV7-2,many,TRBD2,TRBJ2-1,TGTGCCAGCAGCTTAGTCCCTAGCGGGGTTTGGAGCAATGAGCAGTTCTTC,CASSLVPSGVWSNEQFF